This T cell receptor beta chain was sequenced for a study of blood T cell repertoires in COVID-19. In its sample, this clone was seen once. The CDR3 has 16 residues. Germline lookup yields CDR1 GTSNPN and CDR2 SVGIG (reference sequence). The junction had 12 bases not matched to a gene; V was cut back by 2 bases and J by 7 bases. TCRdb's copy holds only in-frame clones and misses some; the assay was immunoSEQ multiplex PCR. The table lists more than 100,000 clones, about nine tenths of them singletons. The source is a woman older than 75 in a cohort sampled during active COVID-19. The rearrangement joins TRBV30 to TRBJ2-1, with 9 bases identical to TRBD2. Sequenced input: peripheral blood. DNA of the CDR3: TGTGCCTGGAGTTGGAAGACTAGCGGTACGGGAAATGAGCAGTTCTTC. Its translation: CAWSWKTSGTGNEQFF.